This entry describes one TCR beta chain. The data were obtained in a study of T cell clones after liver transplantation. The wider study: A pre-transplant mixed lymphocyte reaction with TCRbeta sequencing defined graft-donor-reactive clones followed in post-transplant blood.

CDR1 and CDR2 from the germline V gene are SGHNT and YENEEA. The CDR3 sequence is 14 residues long. With 4 bases clipped from V and 8 bases from J, the junction kept 6 bases outside the gene matches. Clones were read by immunoSEQ multiplex PCR, and TCRdb kept only the in-frame ones, dropping some. The repertoire holds tens of thousands of clones, with over 65% as singletons. The source was CD4+ T cells from blood, collected at the 22-month timepoint. V and J are TRBV11-3 and TRBJ2-1, with 9 bases aligning to TRBD1. The clonotype comes from a human patient who received a liver transplant. A subset of T cells may come from the graft donor. The CDR3 loop is CASSSQGAGDEQFF. The CDR3 DNA is TGTGCCAGCAGCTCACAGGGGGCGGGTGATGAGCAGTTCTTC.